The rows below give T cell receptor beta chains drawn from one sample of a study of T cell repertoires in cytomegalovirus infection. TCRdb re-derived calls from the reads in MiXCR, one entry per CDR3 protein. The profile shows roughly 200,000 distinct CDR3 sequences, approximately 9.7% of them singletons. Sequenced input: PBMCs. Source of these receptors: a human donor in good health (CMV status not recorded). Some clones in this sample may be carry-over from other donors' samples. CDR3s include the opening cysteine and the closing phenylalanine or tryptophan. The D gene is left open where the match is weak. Clone size appears in some rows only: once, few, many, or a class for an expanded clone.

>TRBJ2-7|TRBV6-2/TRBV6-3|TRBD2|-
TGTGCCAGCAGTTTCCGAGCGGGAGGGAGCTCCTACGAGCAGTACTTC
CASSFRAGGSSYEQYF
>TRBJ1-1|TRBV25-1|TRBD1|-
TGTGCCAGCAGTGTTTTCAGGACAGGGGGAGAAGAAGCTTTCTTT
CASSVFRTGGEEAFF
>TRBJ1-2|TRBV15|TRBD1|few
TGTGCCACCAGCAGAGAAACGACAGGGGCCGGCTACACCTTC
CATSRETTGAGYTF
>TRBJ1-1|TRBV28|TRBD1|many
TGTGCCAGCAGGCCTGACAGGGCTGGGGGTAACACTGAAGCTTTCTTT
CASRPDRAGGNTEAFF
>TRBJ2-7|TRBV5-1|-|many
TGCGCCAGCAGCTTGGCCCTGGGGCCACTCCCGGGGGAGCAGTACTTC
CASSLALGPLPGEQYF
>TRBJ2-5|TRBV7-2|TRBD2|many
TGTGCCAGCAGCCCCTATTATCGACTAGCGGGGAACAGAAGCCGCGAGACCCAGTACTTC
CASSPYYRLAGNRSRETQYF
>TRBJ2-7|TRBV7-2|-|many
TGTGCCAGCAGCCAGCCTGGCGGGATCATGGGCGAGCAGTACTTC
CASSQPGGIMGEQYF
>TRBJ2-3|TRBV12-3/TRBV12-4|-|many
TGTGCCAGCAGCCCTCTCGGGCCATCAGATACGCAGTATTTT
CASSPLGPSDTQYF
>TRBJ1-1|TRBV29-1|-|-
TGCAGCGTCAAGCCCCAAATGAACACTGAAGCTTTCTTT
CSVKPQMNTEAFF
>TRBJ1-5|TRBV29-1|-|-
TGCAGCGTTGCGGCCGAAGCTGATCAGCCCCAGCATTTT
CSVAAEADQPQHF
>TRBJ1-3|TRBV6-5|-|-
TGTGCCAGCAAGAGAGACAGGATATCTGGAAACACCATATATTTT
CASKRDRISGNTIYF
>TRBJ2-3|TRBV4-3|TRBD2|many
TGCGCCAGCAGCCAAGATCTATGGAACAGGGGTCGGACTAGCGGGAGTCGCACAGATACGCAGTATTTT
CASSQDLWNRGRTSGSRTDTQYF
>TRBJ1-2|TRBV7-2|-|many
TGTGCCAGCAGCTTAGAATCAACAGGTCCGGGAGGCTACACCTTC
CASSLESTGPGGYTF
>TRBJ1-1|TRBV9|TRBD1|few
TGTGCCAGCAGCCACACGTACAGGGGCACTGAAGCTTTCTTT
CASSHTYRGTEAFF
>TRBJ1-2|TRBV5-1|TRBD1|-
TGCGCCAGCACCACCGGGACAGCTAACTATGGCTACACCTTC
CASTTGTANYGYTF
>TRBJ2-3|TRBV10-3|TRBD2|-
TGTGCCATCAGTACTTCGACTAGCGGGAGGAAATCCACAGATACGCAGTATTTT
CAISTSTSGRKSTDTQYF
>TRBJ1-1|TRBV15|-|many
TGTGCCACCAGCGCCGATTTCCGAGGCTCGGCAACTGAAGCTTTCTTT
CATSADFRGSATEAFF
>TRBJ2-4|TRBV6-5|-|few
TGTGCCAGCAGTTCACTTCCAGGAGGAGGCAAAAACATTCAGTACTTC
CASSSLPGGGKNIQYF
>TRBJ2-3|TRBV28|TRBD2|many
TGTGCCAGCAGTTTTTGGACTAGCGGGAGACTGGCCACAGATACGCAGTATTTT
CASSFWTSGRLATDTQYF
>TRBJ2-1|TRBV6-1|TRBD2|-
TGTGCCAGTCTAGCGGGGCACTACAATGAGCAGTTCTTC
CASLAGHYNEQFF
>TRBJ1-4|TRBV7-2|-|many
TGTGCCAGCAGCTTAGCAGGGACAAATAATGAAAAACTGTTTTTT
CASSLAGTNNEKLFF
>TRBJ1-1|TRBV10-3|-|many
TGTGCCATCAGTGAGTCACAGGGTGGTGCTGAAGCTTTCTTT
CAISESQGGAEAFF
>TRBJ2-1|TRBV7-2|-|many
TGTGCCAGCAGCACCTTTAGCGTAGCCTACAATGAGCAGTTCTTC
CASSTFSVAYNEQFF
>TRBJ1-1|TRBV9|-|-
TGTGCCAGCAGCGTAGTCAATTTCGGGGCGCCGGGTGGGACGAACACTGAAGCTTTCTTT
CASSVVNFGAPGGTNTEAFF
>TRBJ2-3|TRBV29-1|-|-
TGCAGCGGAGAGGGCGTCCCAGATACGCAGTATTTT
CSGEGVPDTQYF
>TRBJ2-5|TRBV29-1|-|-
TGCAGCGCGTCTTACTGGGGGGACCCACAAGAGACCCAGTACTTC
CSASYWGDPQETQYF
>TRBJ2-3|TRBV28|-|many
TGTGCCAGCAGTTTAAGCAGGGACACAGATACGCAGTATTTT
CASSLSRDTDTQYF
>TRBJ1-3|TRBV5-6|TRBD1|many
TGTGCCAGCAGCTCTATGGACAGGGGAGTTGGAAACACCATATATTTT
CASSSMDRGVGNTIYF
>TRBJ2-5|TRBV7-9|-|few
TGTGCCAGCAGTTCAGACAGCGTTCAAGAGACCCAGTACTTC
CASSSDSVQETQYF
>TRBJ2-1|TRBV10-3|-|-
TGTGCCACGTCCGCGGCCGATGAGCAGTTCTTC
CATSAADEQFF
>TRBJ2-1|TRBV7-9|-|many
TGTGCCAGCAGTCCTGCTGGTAGCCCTTTGTCTGAGCAGTTCTTC
CASSPAGSPLSEQFF
>TRBJ1-1|TRBV7-8|-|many
TGTGCCAGCAGCCCAGGGACCGGGAGCCACACTGAAGCTTTCTTT
CASSPGTGSHTEAFF
>TRBJ1-5|TRBV6-6|-|many
TGTGCCAGCAGTTACGACAGTCAGCCCCAGCATTTT
CASSYDSQPQHF
>TRBJ2-5|TRBV19|TRBD2|-
TGTGCCAGTAGGGCTAGCGGGGGGATCGAGACCCAGTACTTC
CASRASGGIETQYF
>TRBJ1-2|TRBV5-5|TRBD1|-
TGTGCCATCAGCCGGGGGGACAGCGAGTTGGATGGCTACACCTTC
CAISRGDSELDGYTF
>TRBJ2-7|TRBV20-1|-|many
TGCAGTGCTAGAGTAAGTGCCTACGAGCAGTACTTC
CSARVSAYEQYF
>TRBJ1-2|TRBV4-1|-|many
TGTGCCAGCAGCTTGACAGGACCCTATGGCTACACCTTC
CASSLTGPYGYTF
>TRBJ1-4|TRBV10-3|-|-
TGTGCCACCGTAATCCCGGGAAAACTGTTTTTT
CATVIPGKLFF
>TRBJ1-5|TRBV7-2|-|many
TGTGCCAGCAGCCTCCCCGAGGGCGGGTTCACCCAGCATTTT
CASSLPEGGFTQHF
>TRBJ2-1|TRBV28|TRBD2|many
TGTGCCAGCAGCCGTAGACTAGCAGGGAGGAATGAGCAGTTCTTC
CASSRRLAGRNEQFF
>TRBJ2-5|TRBV7-9|TRBD2|many
TGTGCCAGCAGCGACGGGACTAGGAATCAAGAGACCCAGTACTTC
CASSDGTRNQETQYF
>TRBJ1-2|TRBV7-2|-|many
TGTGCCAGCAGCTCCCAGACAGGCACCTATGGCTACACCTTC
CASSSQTGTYGYTF
>TRBJ1-2|TRBV28|-|-
TGTGCCAGCAGTCCAGGGCCTACGGCTAACTATGGCTACACCTTC
CASSPGPTANYGYTF
>TRBJ2-5|TRBV7-2|-|many
TGTGCCAGCAGCTTAGACCCGGGCCGGGAGACCCAGTACTTC
CASSLDPGRETQYF
>TRBJ2-7|TRBV6-2/TRBV6-3|-|few
TGTGCCAGCAGTTATGACAGCGCCGTCGAGCAGTACTTC
CASSYDSAVEQYF
>TRBJ1-5|TRBV6-1|TRBD1|many
TGTGCCAGCAGTGACCGGACAGGGGGCTTCGGTCAGCCCCAGCATTTT
CASSDRTGGFGQPQHF
>TRBJ1-2|TRBV9|-|-
TGTGCCAGCGGACGGACGGGCGGCTACACCTTC
CASGRTGGYTF
>TRBJ2-3|TRBV20-1|-|few
TGCAGTGCTGGGAAGAGGGGTCTACTTAGCACAGATACGCAGTATTTT
CSAGKRGLLSTDTQYF
>TRBJ2-2|TRBV6-6|TRBD1|-
TGTGCCTCTTTGCGACAGGGGGCCACCGGGGAGCTGTTTTTT
CASLRQGATGELFF
>TRBJ1-1|TRBV10-3|-|many
TGTGCCATCAGTGGCTTGGGGGGAGATACTGAAGCTTTCTTT
CAISGLGGDTEAFF
>TRBJ2-1|TRBV7-2|TRBD2|many
TGTGCCAGCAGCCCAGAGAGCGGGAGTATCTATGAGCAGTTCTTC
CASSPESGSIYEQFF